A selection of T cell receptor beta chains follows, all from one sample in a study of blood T cells in healthy people across ages. TCRdb fed the 5' RACE reads into MiXCR, producing one record per CDR3 protein. Of approximately 2,000,000 distinct CDR3 sequences in the sample, 35% to 50% were seen once. Sequencing used blood. The source of these receptors is a human donor in good health. The CDR3 runs from the conserved cysteine through the conserved F or W. Each record gives: D gene, V gene, clone size, J gene, CDR3 length, CDR3 protein, CDR3 DNA. D genes are given only for firm matches. Rows may omit the clone size; those that give it use once, few, many or a size class.

d_call: .; v_call: TRBV6-1; clone_size: .; j_call: TRBJ1-2; cdr3_length: 14; cdr3_aa: CASNPGVANYGYTF; cdr3_nt: TGTGCCAGCAATCCGGGGGTAGCTAACTATGGCTACACCTTC
d_call: TRBD2; v_call: TRBV11-2; clone_size: .; j_call: TRBJ2-1; cdr3_length: 16; cdr3_aa: CASSLASGIPYNEQFF; cdr3_nt: TGTGCCAGCAGCTTGGCTAGCGGGATCCCCTACAATGAGCAGTTCTTC
d_call: TRBD1; v_call: TRBV7-2; clone_size: .; j_call: TRBJ1-2; cdr3_length: 16; cdr3_aa: CASSTPEGQGIYGYTF; cdr3_nt: TGTGCCAGCAGCACTCCTGAGGGACAGGGAATCTATGGCTACACCTTC
d_call: .; v_call: TRBV4-2; clone_size: few; j_call: TRBJ1-3; cdr3_length: 12; cdr3_aa: CASSLPGNTIYF; cdr3_nt: TGTGCCAGCAGCCTGCCTGGAAACACCATATATTTT
d_call: TRBD2; v_call: TRBV27; clone_size: many; j_call: TRBJ2-7; cdr3_length: 14; cdr3_aa: CASSLSGGVYEQYF; cdr3_nt: TGTGCCAGCAGTTTATCGGGGGGGGTCTACGAGCAGTACTTC
d_call: .; v_call: TRBV6-2/TRBV6-3; clone_size: few; j_call: TRBJ2-7; cdr3_length: 16; cdr3_aa: CASSRSMGIHLYEQYF; cdr3_nt: TGTGCCAGCAGCCGAAGCATGGGAATACACCTCTACGAGCAGTACTTC
d_call: TRBD1; v_call: TRBV29-1; clone_size: many; j_call: TRBJ1-2; cdr3_length: 13; cdr3_aa: CSVYRGPDYGYTF; cdr3_nt: TGCAGCGTTTACAGGGGGCCAGACTATGGCTACACCTTC
d_call: .; v_call: TRBV7-2; clone_size: few; j_call: TRBJ1-4; cdr3_length: 13; cdr3_aa: CASSLWPREKLFF; cdr3_nt: TGTGCCAGCAGTTTATGGCCTCGCGAAAAACTGTTTTTT
d_call: .; v_call: TRBV29-1; clone_size: .; j_call: TRBJ2-4; cdr3_length: 14; cdr3_aa: CSVEESGRGNIQYF; cdr3_nt: TGCAGCGTTGAAGAATCGGGGAGGGGGAACATTCAGTACTTC
d_call: .; v_call: TRBV7-2; clone_size: .; j_call: TRBJ2-3; cdr3_length: 12; cdr3_aa: CASSSPFDTQYF; cdr3_nt: TGTGCCAGCAGCTCGCCGTTCGATACGCAGTATTTT
d_call: .; v_call: TRBV11-2; clone_size: few; j_call: TRBJ2-5; cdr3_length: 14; cdr3_aa: CASSLSGPKETQYF; cdr3_nt: TGTGCCAGCAGCTTGTCCGGGCCCAAAGAGACCCAGTACTTC
d_call: .; v_call: TRBV6-1; clone_size: few; j_call: TRBJ2-7; cdr3_length: 14; cdr3_aa: CASSSGYHSYEQYF; cdr3_nt: TGTGCCAGCAGTAGCGGGTACCATTCCTACGAGCAGTACTTC
d_call: TRBD1; v_call: TRBV20-1; clone_size: .; j_call: TRBJ2-7; cdr3_length: 13; cdr3_aa: CSAPTGWLYEQYF; cdr3_nt: TGCAGTGCCCCGACAGGGTGGTTGTACGAGCAGTACTTC
d_call: .; v_call: TRBV11-2; clone_size: once; j_call: TRBJ1-1; cdr3_length: 16; cdr3_aa: CASSSLPEGWNTEAFF; cdr3_nt: TGTGCCAGCAGCTCCCTTCCCGAGGGCTGGAACACTGAAGCTTTCTTT
d_call: TRBD1; v_call: TRBV6-2/TRBV6-3; clone_size: few; j_call: TRBJ1-2; cdr3_length: 15; cdr3_aa: CASSPGQGTFYGYTF; cdr3_nt: TGTGCCAGCAGCCCAGGACAGGGAACCTTCTATGGCTACACCTTC
d_call: TRBD2; v_call: TRBV6-5; clone_size: .; j_call: TRBJ2-3; cdr3_length: 15; cdr3_aa: CASSPLLAGRDTQYF; cdr3_nt: TGTGCCAGCAGCCCCCTCCTAGCGGGGAGGGATACGCAGTATTTT
d_call: .; v_call: TRBV5-4; clone_size: .; j_call: TRBJ2-5; cdr3_length: 14; cdr3_aa: CASGLIPPSREQYF; cdr3_nt: TGTGCCAGCGGCTTGATCCCTCCGTCGCGTGAGCAGTACTTC
d_call: TRBD1; v_call: TRBV27; clone_size: few; j_call: TRBJ2-7; cdr3_length: 18; cdr3_aa: CASMLEGTGGPAGYEQYF; cdr3_nt: TGTGCCAGCATGTTAGAAGGGACAGGGGGCCCCGCTGGCTACGAGCAGTACTTC
d_call: .; v_call: TRBV12-3/TRBV12-4; clone_size: few; j_call: TRBJ2-7; cdr3_length: 16; cdr3_aa: CASSSRTDSLALEQYF; cdr3_nt: TGTGCCAGCAGCTCTAGGACGGACTCCTTGGCTCTCGAGCAGTACTTC
d_call: TRBD2; v_call: TRBV29-1; clone_size: .; j_call: TRBJ2-7; cdr3_length: 15; cdr3_aa: CSVYLLAGEVNEQYF; cdr3_nt: TGCAGCGTGTATCTCCTAGCGGGGGAAGTCAATGAGCAGTACTTC
d_call: TRBD1; v_call: TRBV10-3; clone_size: .; j_call: TRBJ1-2; cdr3_length: 13; cdr3_aa: CAITLTGNYGYTF; cdr3_nt: TGTGCCATCACCCTGACAGGGAATTATGGCTACACCTTC
d_call: .; v_call: TRBV20-1; clone_size: .; j_call: TRBJ1-4; cdr3_length: 15; cdr3_aa: CSARDLVDSDEKLFF; cdr3_nt: TGCAGTGCTAGAGATCTAGTGGACAGTGATGAAAAACTGTTTTTT
d_call: .; v_call: TRBV10-3; clone_size: .; j_call: TRBJ2-7; cdr3_length: 15; cdr3_aa: CAISQEVGRIYEQYF; cdr3_nt: TGTGCCATCAGTCAGGAGGTCGGCAGAATCTACGAGCAGTACTTC
d_call: TRBD1; v_call: TRBV29-1; clone_size: few; j_call: TRBJ1-3; cdr3_length: 17; cdr3_aa: CSAQGGGLTRSGNTIYF; cdr3_nt: TGCAGCGCCCAGGGGGGAGGCCTCACTCGCTCTGGAAACACCATATATTTT
d_call: TRBD2; v_call: TRBV6-5; clone_size: .; j_call: TRBJ2-7; cdr3_length: 14; cdr3_aa: CASSYGGGGYEQYF; cdr3_nt: TGTGCCAGCAGTTACGGCGGCGGGGGCTACGAGCAGTACTTC
d_call: .; v_call: TRBV6-2/TRBV6-3; clone_size: few; j_call: TRBJ1-3; cdr3_length: 15; cdr3_aa: CASSSPGFAADTIYF; cdr3_nt: TGTGCCAGCAGTTCTCCAGGGTTCGCGGCGGACACCATATATTTT
d_call: TRBD1; v_call: TRBV7-2; clone_size: once; j_call: TRBJ1-5; cdr3_length: 16; cdr3_aa: CASSLAGTGANQPQHF; cdr3_nt: TGTGCCAGCAGCTTAGCCGGGACAGGGGCCAATCAGCCCCAGCATTTT
d_call: TRBD1; v_call: TRBV20-1; clone_size: .; j_call: TRBJ2-7; cdr3_length: 15; cdr3_aa: CSARDPGQPIYEQYF; cdr3_nt: TGCAGTGCTAGAGATCCGGGACAGCCTATCTACGAGCAGTACTTC
d_call: .; v_call: TRBV12-5; clone_size: few; j_call: TRBJ1-1; cdr3_length: 20; cdr3_aa: CASGFQTPRPGFSSNTEAFF; cdr3_nt: TGTGCTAGTGGTTTTCAAACCCCAAGACCGGGATTCTCGTCGAACACTGAAGCTTTCTTT
d_call: TRBD1; v_call: TRBV20-1; clone_size: few; j_call: TRBJ1-5; cdr3_length: 15; cdr3_aa: CSARVTGLRNQPQHF; cdr3_nt: TGCAGTGCTAGAGTGACAGGGTTACGCAATCAGCCCCAGCATTTT
d_call: TRBD1; v_call: TRBV27; clone_size: .; j_call: TRBJ1-2; cdr3_length: 17; cdr3_aa: CASSFLGQGQDYYGYTF; cdr3_nt: TGTGCCAGCAGTTTCCTTGGACAGGGTCAAGACTACTATGGCTACACCTTC
d_call: TRBD2; v_call: TRBV9; clone_size: .; j_call: TRBJ2-1; cdr3_length: 13; cdr3_aa: CASGPGTSSEQFF; cdr3_nt: TGTGCCAGCGGACCCGGGACTAGCAGCGAGCAGTTCTTC
d_call: .; v_call: TRBV29-1; clone_size: .; j_call: TRBJ2-5; cdr3_length: 12; cdr3_aa: CSVAGVKETQYF; cdr3_nt: TGCAGCGTTGCCGGCGTGAAAGAGACCCAGTACTTC
d_call: .; v_call: TRBV19; clone_size: .; j_call: TRBJ2-7; cdr3_length: 15; cdr3_aa: CASSPQGDYTYEQYF; cdr3_nt: TGTGCCAGTAGCCCCCAGGGGGACTACACCTACGAGCAGTACTTC
d_call: .; v_call: TRBV10-3; clone_size: .; j_call: TRBJ2-3; cdr3_length: 11; cdr3_aa: CAITESDTQYF; cdr3_nt: TGTGCCATCACAGAATCAGATACGCAGTATTTT
d_call: .; v_call: TRBV7-8; clone_size: .; j_call: TRBJ2-2; cdr3_length: 14; cdr3_aa: CASSYVFWTGELFF; cdr3_nt: TGTGCCAGCAGCTATGTCTTTTGGACCGGGGAGCTGTTTTTT
d_call: TRBD2; v_call: TRBV6-2/TRBV6-3; clone_size: .; j_call: TRBJ2-3; cdr3_length: 12; cdr3_aa: CASSYGAGAQYF; cdr3_nt: TGTGCCAGCAGTTACGGTGCGGGGGCGCAGTATTTT
d_call: TRBD1; v_call: TRBV3-1; clone_size: many; j_call: TRBJ2-7; cdr3_length: 16; cdr3_aa: CASSQDGGQGTYEQYF; cdr3_nt: TGTGCCAGCAGCCAAGATGGGGGACAGGGGACCTACGAGCAGTACTTC
d_call: .; v_call: TRBV11-3; clone_size: .; j_call: TRBJ2-5; cdr3_length: 14; cdr3_aa: CASTWAEAAETQYF; cdr3_nt: TGTGCCAGCACCTGGGCAGAGGCAGCTGAGACCCAGTACTTC
d_call: .; v_call: TRBV28; clone_size: .; j_call: TRBJ2-1; cdr3_length: 14; cdr3_aa: CASSRQARWGEQFF; cdr3_nt: TGTGCCAGCAGTCGACAGGCAAGATGGGGTGAGCAGTTCTTC
d_call: TRBD2; v_call: TRBV28; clone_size: .; j_call: TRBJ2-1; cdr3_length: 14; cdr3_aa: CASSDLAGGLGQFF; cdr3_nt: TGTGCCAGCAGCGACCTAGCGGGGGGTTTAGGGCAGTTCTTC
d_call: .; v_call: TRBV7-2; clone_size: .; j_call: TRBJ2-7; cdr3_length: 13; cdr3_aa: CASTKRTDYEQYF; cdr3_nt: TGTGCCAGCACCAAACGGACGGACTACGAGCAGTACTTC
d_call: TRBD2; v_call: TRBV27; clone_size: .; j_call: TRBJ2-7; cdr3_length: 15; cdr3_aa: CASSLSTSGGNEQYF; cdr3_nt: TGTGCCAGCAGTTTATCGACTAGCGGGGGAAACGAGCAGTACTTC
d_call: TRBD1; v_call: TRBV28; clone_size: once; j_call: TRBJ2-7; cdr3_length: 16; cdr3_aa: CASSLSFQGAIDEQYF; cdr3_nt: TGTGCCAGCAGTTTAAGTTTCCAGGGGGCTATCGACGAGCAGTACTTC
d_call: .; v_call: TRBV4-2; clone_size: .; j_call: TRBJ1-3; cdr3_length: 16; cdr3_aa: CASSQEVASSGNTIYF; cdr3_nt: TGTGCCAGCAGCCAAGAAGTCGCGAGCTCTGGAAACACCATATATTTT
d_call: .; v_call: TRBV15; clone_size: .; j_call: TRBJ2-3; cdr3_length: 14; cdr3_aa: CATQRPSEADTQYF; cdr3_nt: TGTGCCACCCAACGTCCTTCGGAGGCAGATACGCAGTATTTT
d_call: TRBD1; v_call: TRBV5-1; clone_size: .; j_call: TRBJ1-1; cdr3_length: 16; cdr3_aa: CASSFRQGERNTEAFF; cdr3_nt: TGCGCCAGCAGCTTCCGACAGGGGGAGAGGAACACTGAAGCTTTCTTT
d_call: .; v_call: TRBV4-2; clone_size: few; j_call: TRBJ1-2; cdr3_length: 13; cdr3_aa: CASSQDLRDGYTF; cdr3_nt: TGTGCCAGCAGCCAAGATCTGAGAGATGGCTACACCTTC
d_call: .; v_call: TRBV29-1; clone_size: few; j_call: TRBJ1-4; cdr3_length: 10; cdr3_aa: CSVAQEKLFF; cdr3_nt: TGCAGCGTTGCCCAGGAAAAACTGTTTTTT
d_call: .; v_call: TRBV5-1; clone_size: few; j_call: TRBJ2-3; cdr3_length: 15; cdr3_aa: CASSLDSTSTDTQYF; cdr3_nt: TGCGCCAGCAGCTTGGATTCAACGAGCACAGATACGCAGTATTTT
d_call: .; v_call: TRBV29-1; clone_size: few; j_call: TRBJ2-3; cdr3_length: 12; cdr3_aa: CSVGSGLDTQYF; cdr3_nt: TGCAGCGTTGGATCTGGCCTAGATACGCAGTATTTT
d_call: .; v_call: TRBV11-2; clone_size: few; j_call: TRBJ2-5; cdr3_length: 14; cdr3_aa: CASSLERSGETQYF; cdr3_nt: TGTGCCAGCAGCTTAGAAAGGTCGGGAGAGACCCAGTACTTC
d_call: TRBD1; v_call: TRBV20-1; clone_size: .; j_call: TRBJ2-7; cdr3_length: 15; cdr3_aa: CSARALGTGFYEQYF; cdr3_nt: TGCAGTGCTAGAGCCCTCGGGACAGGGTTCTACGAGCAGTACTTC